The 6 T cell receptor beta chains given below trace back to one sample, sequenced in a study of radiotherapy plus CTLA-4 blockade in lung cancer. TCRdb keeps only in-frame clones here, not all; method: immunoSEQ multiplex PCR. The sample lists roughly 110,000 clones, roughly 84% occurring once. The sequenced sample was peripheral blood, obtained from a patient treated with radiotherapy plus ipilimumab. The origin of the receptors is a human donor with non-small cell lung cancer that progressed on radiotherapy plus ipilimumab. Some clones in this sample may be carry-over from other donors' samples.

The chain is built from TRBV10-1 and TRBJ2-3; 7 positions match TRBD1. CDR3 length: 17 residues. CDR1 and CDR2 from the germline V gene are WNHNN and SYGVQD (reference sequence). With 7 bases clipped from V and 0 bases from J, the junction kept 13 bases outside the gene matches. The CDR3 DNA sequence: TGCGCCAGCAAAGGGACAGTTCCCCCCTCTAGCACAGATACGCAGTATTTT. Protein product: CASKGTVPPSSTDTQYF.

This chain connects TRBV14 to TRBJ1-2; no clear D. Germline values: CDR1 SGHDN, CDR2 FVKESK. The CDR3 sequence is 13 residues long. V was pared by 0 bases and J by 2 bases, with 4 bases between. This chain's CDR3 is CASSQEINYGYTF. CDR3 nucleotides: TGTGCCAGCAGCCAAGAGATAAACTATGGCTACACCTTC.

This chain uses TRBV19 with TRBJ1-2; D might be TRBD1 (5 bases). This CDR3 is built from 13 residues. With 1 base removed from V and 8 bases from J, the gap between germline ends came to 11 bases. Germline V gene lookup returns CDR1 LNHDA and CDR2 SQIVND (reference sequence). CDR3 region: CASSIGGLGGYTF. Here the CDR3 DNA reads TGTGCCAGTAGTATAGGGGGACTGGGCGGCTACACCTTC.

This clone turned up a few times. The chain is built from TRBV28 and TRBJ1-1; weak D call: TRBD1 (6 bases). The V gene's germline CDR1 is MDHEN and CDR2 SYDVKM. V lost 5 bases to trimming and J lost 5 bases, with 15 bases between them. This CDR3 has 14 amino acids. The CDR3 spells CASSAQGSWTEAFF. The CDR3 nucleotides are TGTGCCAGCAGTGCTCAGGGGAGTTGGACTGAAGCTTTCTTT. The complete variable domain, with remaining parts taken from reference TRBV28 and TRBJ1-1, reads DVKVTQSSRYLVKRTGEKVFLECVQDMDHENMFWYRQDPGLGLRLIYFSYDVKMKEKGDIPEGYSVSREKKERFSLILESASTNQTSMYLCASSAQGSWTEAFFGQGTRLTVV.

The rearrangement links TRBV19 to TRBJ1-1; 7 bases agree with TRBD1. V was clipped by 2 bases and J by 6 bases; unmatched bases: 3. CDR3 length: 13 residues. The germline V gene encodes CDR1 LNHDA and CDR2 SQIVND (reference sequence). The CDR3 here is CASSIKGASEAFF. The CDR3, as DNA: TGTGCCAGTAGTATAAAGGGGGCCTCTGAAGCTTTCTTT.

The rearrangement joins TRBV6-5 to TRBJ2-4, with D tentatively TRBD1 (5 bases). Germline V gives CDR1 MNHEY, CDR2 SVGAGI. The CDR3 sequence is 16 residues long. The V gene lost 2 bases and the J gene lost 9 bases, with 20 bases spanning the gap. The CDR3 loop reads CASSYRRQDIRSIQYF. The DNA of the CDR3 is TGTGCCAGCAGTTACCGACGCCAGGACATACGAAGCATTCAGTACTTC.